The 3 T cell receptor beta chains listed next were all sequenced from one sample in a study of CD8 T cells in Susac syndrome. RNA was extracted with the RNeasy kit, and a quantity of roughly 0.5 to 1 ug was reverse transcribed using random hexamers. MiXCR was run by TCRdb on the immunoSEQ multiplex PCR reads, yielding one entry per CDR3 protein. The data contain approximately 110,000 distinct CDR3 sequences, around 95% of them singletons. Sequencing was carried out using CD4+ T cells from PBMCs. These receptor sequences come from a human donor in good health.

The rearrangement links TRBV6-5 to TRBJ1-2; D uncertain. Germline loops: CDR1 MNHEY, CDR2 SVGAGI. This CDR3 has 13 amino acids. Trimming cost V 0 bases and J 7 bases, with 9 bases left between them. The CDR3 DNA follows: TGTGCCAGCAGTTACTCGCCGGGTGGTGGCTACACCTTC. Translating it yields CASSYSPGGGYTF.

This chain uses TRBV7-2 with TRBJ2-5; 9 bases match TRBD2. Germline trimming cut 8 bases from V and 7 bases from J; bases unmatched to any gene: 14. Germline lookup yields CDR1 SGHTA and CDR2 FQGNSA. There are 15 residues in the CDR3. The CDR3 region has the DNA TGTGCCAGCCGCTCGGTTCCGGGACTAGCTACGACCCAGTACTTC. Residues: CASRSVPGLATTQYF.

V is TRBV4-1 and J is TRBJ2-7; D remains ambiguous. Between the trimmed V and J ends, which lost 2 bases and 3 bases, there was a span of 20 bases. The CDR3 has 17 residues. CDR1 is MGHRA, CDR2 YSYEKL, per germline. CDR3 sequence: CASSQRAQSLGGYEQYF. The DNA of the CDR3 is TGCGCCAGCAGCCAAAGGGCACAGAGCCTTGGCGGCTACGAGCAGTACTTC.